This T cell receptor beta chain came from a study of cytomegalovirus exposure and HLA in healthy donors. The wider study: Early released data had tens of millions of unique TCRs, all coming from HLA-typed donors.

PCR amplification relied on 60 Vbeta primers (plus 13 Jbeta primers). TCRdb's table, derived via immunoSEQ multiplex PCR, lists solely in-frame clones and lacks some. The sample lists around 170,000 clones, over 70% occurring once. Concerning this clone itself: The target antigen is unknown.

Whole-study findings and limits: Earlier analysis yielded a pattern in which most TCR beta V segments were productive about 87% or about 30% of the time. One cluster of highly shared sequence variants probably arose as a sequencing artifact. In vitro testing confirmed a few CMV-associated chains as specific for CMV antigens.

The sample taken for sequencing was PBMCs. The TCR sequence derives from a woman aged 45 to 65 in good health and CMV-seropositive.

The CDR3 here is CASSIRGRVTGELFF. CDR3 bases: TGTGCCAGCAGCATCAGGGGGCGCGTCACCGGGGAGCTGTTTTTT. V gene TRBV27 combines with J gene TRBJ2-2; 8 bases match TRBD1. CDR3 length: 15 residues. The V segment lost 6 bases and the J segment 4 bases; nucleotides outside the gene matches: 7. CDR1 is MNHEY, CDR2 SMNVEV, per germline (reference sequence).